Presented here are 23 T cell receptor beta chains from one specimen sequenced in a study of blood T cell repertoires in COVID-19. Sequencing used immunoSEQ multiplex PCR; TCRdb keeps in-frame clones, though not all of them. The repertoire holds 150,000 to 160,000 clones, with approximately 90% as singletons. What was sequenced was peripheral blood. The receptors come from a woman in her sixties or seventies with acute or convalescent COVID-19.

The chain uses TRBV2 and TRBJ1-4; tentatively, D is TRBD1 (5 bases). CDR1 is SNHLY and CDR2 is FYNNEI in the germline V gene. The CDR3 runs 14 residues. The V end lost 5 bases, the J end lost 7 bases, and 14 bases lay between the germline ends. In DNA, the CDR3 is TGTGCCAGCAGTCCCCAGGGTTTGGTTGAAAAACTGTTTTTT. Translation gives CASSPQGLVEKLFF.

The gene calls are TRBV27 and TRBJ2-5; no reliable D call. V shed 2 bases and J shed 1 base, with 8 bases lying between them. Germline lookup yields CDR1 MNHEY and CDR2 SMNVEV (reference sequence). This CDR3 comprises 14 residues. The CDR3 spells CASSLTSGQETQYF. In nucleotides, the CDR3 is TGTGCCAGCAGTTTAACGTCCGGCCAAGAGACCCAGTACTTC.

This clone occurred once. The chain carries TRBV6-1 and TRBJ1-5; D ambiguous. This CDR3 has 13 residues. The germline gives CDR1 MNHNS, CDR2 SASEGT. The V and J ends lost 7 bases and 1 base respectively, with 8 bases between them. This CDR3 reads CASIGNSNQPQHF. CDR3 nucleotides: TGTGCCAGCATCGGGAACAGCAATCAGCCCCAGCATTTT.

J is TRBJ1-2 and V is TRBV7-9; TRBD1 might be the D (6 bases). There are 13 residues in the CDR3. The ends were cut back, 5 bases at V and 4 bases at J, with 11 bases in the middle. Per germline, CDR1 SEHNR and CDR2 FQNEAQ (reference sequence). Here the CDR3 DNA reads TGTGCCAGCAGCAACAGGGTCCTCTATGGCTACACCTTC. It is translated as CASSNRVLYGYTF.

The V gene is TRBV20-1, the J gene TRBJ2-7; weak D call: TRBD1 (8 bases). Trimming removed 3 bases from V and 5 bases from J, with 14 bases in between. The CDR3 has 13 residues. Germline values: CDR1 DFQATT, CDR2 SNEGSKA (reference sequence). The CDR3 spells CSASAAGQDEQYF. The CDR3 nucleotides are TGCAGTGCTAGTGCAGCGGGACAGGACGAGCAGTACTTC.

The chain employs TRBV24-1 and TRBJ1-2; 11 bases fit TRBD1. The CDR3 is made up of 15 amino acids. The V and J ends lost 4 bases and 7 bases, in that order; junction bases with no gene match: 7. From germline, CDR1 is KGHDR and CDR2 SFDVKD. In DNA form, the CDR3 reads TGTGCCACCAGTGACGCCGGACAGGGGGCGGGTGGCTACACCTTC. Translation gives CATSDAGQGAGGYTF.

The genes are TRBV6-1 and TRBJ1-2; 7 bases are a match to TRBD1. The CDR3 is made up of 14 amino acids. The V gene end was trimmed by 2 bases and the J gene end by 8 bases; junction bases not matched to a gene: 8. Germline CDR1 MNHNS, CDR2 SASEGT. CDR3 DNA sequence: TGTGCCAGCAGTGAACGGGGACAGAATGTAGGCTACACCTTC. Protein: CASSERGQNVGYTF.

The chain employs TRBV7-6 and TRBJ2-3, with 7 bases matching TRBD1. This CDR3 region has 16 residues. Germline V CDR1 and CDR2: SGHVS, FNYEAQ. Germline trimming cut 1 base from V and 2 bases from J; bases unmatched to any gene: 6. This chain's CDR3 is CASSLEGATHTDTQYF. The CDR3 coding sequence is TGTGCCAGCAGCTTAGAGGGGGCCACACACACAGATACGCAGTATTTT.

The rearrangement uses TRBV6-5 and TRBJ1-5, with a possible D match to TRBD1 (6 bases). Looked up from germline, CDR1 is MNHEY and CDR2 is SVGAGI. This CDR3 is built from 15 residues. Deletions cut 0 bases from V and 7 bases from J, with 13 bases between. The CDR3 here is CASSYSTGSGQPQHF. In nucleotides, the CDR3 is TGTGCCAGCAGTTACTCAACAGGGTCGGGGCAGCCCCAGCATTTT.

In nucleotides, the CDR3 is TGTGCCAGCAGGCTAGCGGGGGAAAACATTCAGTACTTC. Protein product: CASRLAGENIQYF. V and J are TRBV12-3 or TRBV12-4 and TRBJ2-4; 10 bases are shared with TRBD2. The CDR3 has 13 residues. After removal of 6 bases from V and 5 bases from J, the junction contained 1 base not matched to a gene.

The V and J genes are TRBV7-9 and TRBJ2-7, with a weak D call TRBD2 (5 bases). V was clipped by 5 bases and J by 2 bases, with 7 bases between them. Germline V lookup: CDR1 SEHNR, CDR2 FQNEAQ (reference sequence). There are 12 residues in the CDR3. CDR3 region: CASSIGTYEQYF. The CDR3 DNA is TGTGCCAGCAGCATCGGGACCTACGAGCAGTACTTC.

Here the CDR3 reads CASSFGGLANEQFF. The CDR3 DNA is TGTGCCAGCAGCTTCGGGGGACTTGCCAATGAGCAGTTCTTC. The chain joins TRBV7-9 to TRBJ2-1, with D perhaps matching TRBD2 (6 bases). The germline V gene has CDR1 SEHNR and CDR2 FQNEAQ (reference sequence). V was pared by 3 bases and J by 6 bases, with 12 bases between. The CDR3 covers 14 residues.

The V call is TRBV7-9, the J call TRBJ1-1; D is ambiguous. Trimming took off 3 bases at V and 3 bases at J, with 11 bases between the two ends. The CDR3 totals 14 residues. CDR1 and CDR2 from the germline V gene are SEHNR and FQNEAQ (reference sequence). The DNA for the CDR3 is TGTGCCAGCAGCTTGTTGCAGGCGTACACTGAAGCTTTCTTT. Protein product: CASSLLQAYTEAFF.

This clone has just one count. The CDR3 nucleotides are TGTGCCAGCAGCCGCTTCGGCTCCGGGGGGCAGGAGACCCAGTACTTC. Protein: CASSRFGSGGQETQYF. V is TRBV7-9 and J is TRBJ2-5; possibly TRBD2 for D (7 bases). This CDR3 contains 16 residues. The germline gives CDR1 SEHNR, CDR2 FQNEAQ (reference sequence). The ends were cut back, 5 bases at V and 5 bases at J, with 21 bases in the middle.

The CDR3 nucleotides read TGTGCCAGCAGTGAAAGGGCACTAGCGGGGGGCAAAAACATTCAGTACTTC. It yields the protein CASSERALAGGKNIQYF. The V call is TRBV6-1, the J call TRBJ2-4; 12 positions match TRBD2. Germline CDR1 reads MNHNS; CDR2 reads SASEGT. The CDR3 contains 17 residues. J was trimmed by 3 bases and V by 2 bases; bases with no gene match: 5.

This sequence joins TRBV6-2 or TRBV6-3 and TRBJ1-5; 11 nucleotides line up with TRBD1. The CDR3 has 17 amino acids. With 5 bases clipped from V and 4 bases from J, the junction kept 10 bases outside the gene matches. Germline assignment: CDR1 MNHEY and CDR2 SVGEGT. CDR3: CASSPFRTGGENQPQHF. CDR3 DNA: TGTGCCAGCAGTCCATTTAGGACAGGGGGCGAGAATCAGCCCCAGCATTTT.

The chain couples TRBV10-1 to TRBJ1-1, with a possible D match to TRBD1 (5 bases). Per germline, CDR1 WNHNN and CDR2 SYGVQD (reference sequence). The CDR3 spans 13 residues. Trimming took 6 bases from V and 1 from J, leaving 9 bases between them. Here the CDR3 reads CASSDSRNTEAFF. The CDR3 nucleotides read TGCGCCAGCAGCGACAGCAGGAACACTGAAGCTTTCTTT.

The chain carries TRBV10-3 and TRBJ1-4; 7 bases are shared with TRBD1. V lost 6 bases and J lost 3; bases outside the gene matches: 7. Per germline, CDR1 ENHRY and CDR2 SYGVKD. The CDR3 runs 15 residues. CDR3 in amino acids: CAISGGQLSNEKLFF. The CDR3 coding sequence is TGTGCCATCAGCGGGGGACAGTTGTCTAATGAAAAACTGTTTTTT.

V and J are TRBV7-9 and TRBJ2-5; possible D gene TRBD2, 5 bases. Trimming took off 5 bases at V and 2 bases at J, with 15 bases between the two ends. Per the germline V gene, CDR1 is SEHNR and CDR2 is FQNEAQ (reference sequence). The CDR3 loop spans 15 amino acids. The CDR3 region has the DNA TGTGCCAGCAGCCCGCCAGGACTGCAGCAAGAGACCCAGTACTTC. Translated: CASSPPGLQQETQYF.

The chain uses TRBV28 and TRBJ1-3, with 8 bases that match TRBD1. The germline V gene has CDR1 MDHEN and CDR2 SYDVKM. The V gene end was trimmed by 7 bases and the J gene end by 9 bases; junction bases not matched to a gene: 14. The CDR3 extends over 15 amino acids. The CDR3 sequence is CASTRKTGASATIYF. CDR3 nucleotide sequence: TGTGCCAGCACCAGGAAGACAGGGGCATCCGCCACCATATATTTT.

The chain recombines TRBV5-4 with TRBJ2-7; TRBD1 aligns across 9 bases. The CDR3 length is 15 residues. CDR1 and CDR2 (germline): SGHNT, YYREEE (reference sequence). V lost 4 bases and J lost 2; bases outside the gene matches: 7. The CDR3 DNA is TGTGCCAGCAGCGCGAACCGGGACAGGGCCTACGAGCAGTACGTC. Its translation: CASSANRDRAYEQYV.

J is TRBJ1-4 and V is TRBV27, with D possibly TRBD1 on 6 matching bases. The CDR3 has 16 amino acids. Trimming stripped 8 bases from V and 0 bases from J, with 16 bases between. Germline CDR1 reads MNHEY; CDR2 reads SMNVEV (reference sequence). The CDR3 DNA sequence: TGTGCCAGCCATCAGACAGGATATTCAACTAATGAAAAACTGTTTTTT. It codes for CASHQTGYSTNEKLFF.

V is TRBV10-3 and J is TRBJ1-6; no clear D. Trimming removed 3 bases from V and 5 bases from J, with 5 bases in between. Germline V gene sequence: CDR1 ENHRY, CDR2 SYGVKD. This CDR3 region has 13 residues. CDR3 protein: CAISDSDNSPLHF. The CDR3, as DNA: TGTGCCATCAGTGACAGTGATAATTCACCCCTCCACTTT.